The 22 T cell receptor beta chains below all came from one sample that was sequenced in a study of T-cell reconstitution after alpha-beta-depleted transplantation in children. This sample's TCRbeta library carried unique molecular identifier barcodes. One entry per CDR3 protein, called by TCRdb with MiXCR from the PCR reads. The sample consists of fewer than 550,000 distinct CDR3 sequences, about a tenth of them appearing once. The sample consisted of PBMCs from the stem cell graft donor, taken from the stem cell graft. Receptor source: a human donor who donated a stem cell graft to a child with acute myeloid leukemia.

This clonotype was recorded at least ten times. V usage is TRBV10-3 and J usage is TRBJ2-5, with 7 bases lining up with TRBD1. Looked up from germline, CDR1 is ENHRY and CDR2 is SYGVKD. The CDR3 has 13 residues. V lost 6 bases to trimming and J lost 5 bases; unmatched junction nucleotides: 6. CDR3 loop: CAIRRQGSETQYF. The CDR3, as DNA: TGTGCCATCAGACGACAGGGTTCGGAGACCCAGTACTTC.

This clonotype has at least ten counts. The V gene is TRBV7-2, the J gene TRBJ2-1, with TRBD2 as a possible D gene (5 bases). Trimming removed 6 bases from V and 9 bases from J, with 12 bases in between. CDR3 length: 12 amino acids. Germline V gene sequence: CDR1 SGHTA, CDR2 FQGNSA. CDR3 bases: TGTGCCAGCAGGTTTAGCGAAGTTGAGCAGTTCTTC. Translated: CASRFSEVEQFF.

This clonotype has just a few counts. The CDR3 DNA sequence: TGTGCCAGCAGCCAGCAGTCACGCTCCTACGAGCAGTACGTC. Translating it yields CASSQQSRSYEQYV. This sequence joins TRBV3-1 and TRBJ2-7; D is undetermined. V was trimmed by 3 bases and J by 0 bases, leaving 9 bases between them. The length of the CDR3 is 14 residues. The germline CDR1 and CDR2 sequences are LGHDT and YNNKEL (reference sequence).

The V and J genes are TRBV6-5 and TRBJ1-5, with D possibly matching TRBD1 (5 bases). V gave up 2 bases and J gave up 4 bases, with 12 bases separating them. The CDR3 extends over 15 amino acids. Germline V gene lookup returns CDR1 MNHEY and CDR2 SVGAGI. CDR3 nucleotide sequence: TGTGCCAGCAGTTACGGGCCCGAGGGGAATCAGCCCCAGCATTTT. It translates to CASSYGPEGNQPQHF.

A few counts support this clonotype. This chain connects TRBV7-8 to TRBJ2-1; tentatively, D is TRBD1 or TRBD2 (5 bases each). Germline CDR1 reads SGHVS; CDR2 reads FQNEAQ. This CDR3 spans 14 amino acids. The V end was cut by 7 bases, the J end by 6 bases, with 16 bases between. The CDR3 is CASIEGPYRNEQFF. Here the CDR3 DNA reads TGTGCCAGCATCGAGGGACCCTATCGCAATGAGCAGTTCTTC. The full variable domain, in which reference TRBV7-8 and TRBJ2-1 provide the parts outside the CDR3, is GAGVSQSPRYKVAKRGQDVALRCDPISGHVSLFWYQQALGQGPEFLTYFQNEAQLDKSGLPSDRFFAERPEGSVSTLKIQRTQQEDSAVYLCASIEGPYRNEQFFGPGTRLTVL.

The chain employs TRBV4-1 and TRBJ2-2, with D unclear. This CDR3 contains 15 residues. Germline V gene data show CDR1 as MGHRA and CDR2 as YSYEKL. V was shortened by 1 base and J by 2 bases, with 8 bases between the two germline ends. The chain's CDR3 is CASSQAFGNTGELFF. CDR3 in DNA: TGCGCCAGCAGCCAAGCGTTCGGAAACACCGGGGAGCTGTTTTTT.

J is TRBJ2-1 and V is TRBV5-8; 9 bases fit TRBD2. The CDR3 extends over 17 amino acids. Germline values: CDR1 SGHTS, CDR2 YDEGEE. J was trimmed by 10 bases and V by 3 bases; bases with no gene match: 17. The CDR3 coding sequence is TGTGCCAGCAGCTGGAACACCGGGACTAGCAAGATTCGCGAGCAGTTCTTC. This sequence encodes CASSWNTGTSKIREQFF.

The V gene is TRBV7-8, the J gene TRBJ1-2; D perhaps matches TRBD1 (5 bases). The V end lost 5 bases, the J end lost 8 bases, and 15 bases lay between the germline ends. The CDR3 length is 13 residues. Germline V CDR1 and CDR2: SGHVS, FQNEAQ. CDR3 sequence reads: CASSAGLLRGYTF. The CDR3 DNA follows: TGTGCCAGCAGCGCGGGACTCCTTAGGGGCTACACCTTC.

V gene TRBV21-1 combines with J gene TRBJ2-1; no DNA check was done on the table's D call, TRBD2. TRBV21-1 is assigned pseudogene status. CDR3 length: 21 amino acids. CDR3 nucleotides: TGTGCCAGCAGCAAAGCGCTGGGGAAAGTACCGGGACTAGCGGGGTACAATGAGCAGTTCTTC. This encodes CASSKALGKVPGLAGYNEQFF.

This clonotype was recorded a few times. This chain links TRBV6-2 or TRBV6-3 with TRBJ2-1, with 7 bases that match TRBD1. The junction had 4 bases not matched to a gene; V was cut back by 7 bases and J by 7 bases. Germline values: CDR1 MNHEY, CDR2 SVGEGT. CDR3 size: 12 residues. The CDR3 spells CASNTGVNEQFF. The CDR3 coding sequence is TGTGCCAGCAACACAGGGGTAAATGAGCAGTTCTTC.

This CDR3 is CASSFADPPYEQYV. CDR3 nucleotide sequence: TGTGCCAGCAGCTTCGCGGATCCACCCTACGAGCAGTACGTC. The gene calls are TRBV7-2 and TRBJ2-7, with D unresolved. V lost 3 bases to trimming and J lost 2 bases, with 11 bases between them. This CDR3 is built from 14 residues. CDR1 is SGHTA, CDR2 FQGNSA, per germline.

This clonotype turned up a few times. In nucleotides, the CDR3 is TGCAGTGCTAGAGTCCCTGGAAACACCATATATTTT. Protein product: CSARVPGNTIYF. V and J are TRBV20-1 and TRBJ1-3; D remains ambiguous. Germline V gene data show CDR1 as DFQATT and CDR2 as SNEGSKA (reference sequence). The CDR3 contains 12 residues. Trimming stripped 1 base from V and 2 bases from J, with 3 bases between.

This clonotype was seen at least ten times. Here the CDR3 reads CASSLAPGETQYF. The CDR3, as DNA: TGTGCCAGCAGCTTAGCGCCCGGGGAGACCCAGTACTTC. The chain has TRBV7-6 and TRBJ2-5, with unresolved D. The CDR3 runs 13 residues. Germline CDR1 reads SGHVS; CDR2 reads FNYEAQ. Trimming took 0 bases from V and 5 from J, leaving 7 bases between them.

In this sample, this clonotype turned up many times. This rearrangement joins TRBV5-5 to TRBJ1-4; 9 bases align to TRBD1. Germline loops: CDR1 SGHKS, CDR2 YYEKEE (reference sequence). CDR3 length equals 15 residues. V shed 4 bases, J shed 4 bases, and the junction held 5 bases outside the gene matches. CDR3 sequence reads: CASSVRDRDNEKLFF. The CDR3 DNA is TGTGCCAGCAGCGTCCGGGACAGGGATAATGAAAAACTGTTTTTT.

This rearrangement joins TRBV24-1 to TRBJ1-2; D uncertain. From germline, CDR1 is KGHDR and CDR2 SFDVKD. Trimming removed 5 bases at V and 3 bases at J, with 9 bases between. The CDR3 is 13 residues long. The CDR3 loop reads CATSAGPYYGYTF. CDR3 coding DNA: TGTGCCACCAGTGCAGGACCCTACTATGGCTACACCTTC.

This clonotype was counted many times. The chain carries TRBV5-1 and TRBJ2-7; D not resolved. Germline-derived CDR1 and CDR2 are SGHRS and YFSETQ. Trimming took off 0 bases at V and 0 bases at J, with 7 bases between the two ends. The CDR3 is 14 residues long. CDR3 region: CASSLEGYSYEQYF. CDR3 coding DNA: TGCGCCAGCAGCTTGGAAGGCTACTCCTACGAGCAGTACTTC.

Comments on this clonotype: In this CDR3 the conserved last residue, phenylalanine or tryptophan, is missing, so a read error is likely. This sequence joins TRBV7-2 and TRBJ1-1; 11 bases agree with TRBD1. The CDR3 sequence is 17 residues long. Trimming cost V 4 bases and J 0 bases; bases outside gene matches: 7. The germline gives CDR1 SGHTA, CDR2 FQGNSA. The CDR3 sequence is CASSSGQGAFMNTEAFS. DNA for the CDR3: TGTGCCAGCAGCTCTGGACAGGGGGCGTTCATGAACACTGAAGCTTTCTCT.

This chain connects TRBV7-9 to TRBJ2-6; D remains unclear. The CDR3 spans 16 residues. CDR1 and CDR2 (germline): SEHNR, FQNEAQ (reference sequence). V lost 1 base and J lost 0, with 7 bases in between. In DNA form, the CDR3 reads TGTGCCAGCAGCTTAGAAGGTAACTCTGGGGCCAACGTCCTGACTTTC. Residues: CASSLEGNSGANVLTF.

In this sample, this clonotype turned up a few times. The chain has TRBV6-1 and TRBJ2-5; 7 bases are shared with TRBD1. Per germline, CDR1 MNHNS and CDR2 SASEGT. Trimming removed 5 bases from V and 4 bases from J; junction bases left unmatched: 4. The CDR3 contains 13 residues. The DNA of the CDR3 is TGTGCCAGCAGTACCTACAGGGGAGAGACCCAGTACTTC. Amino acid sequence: CASSTYRGETQYF.

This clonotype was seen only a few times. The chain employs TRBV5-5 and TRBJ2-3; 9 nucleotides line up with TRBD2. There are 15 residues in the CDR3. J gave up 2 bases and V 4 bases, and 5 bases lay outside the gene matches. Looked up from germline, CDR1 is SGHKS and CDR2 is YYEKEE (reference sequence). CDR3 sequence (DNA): TGTGCCAGCAGCAGTAGCGGGAGATCCACAGATACGCAGTATTTT. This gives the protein CASSSSGRSTDTQYF.

The CDR3: CASSLLDRARSAFF. CDR3 nucleotide sequence: TGTGCCAGCAGCTTATTGGACAGGGCGAGAAGTGCTTTCTTT. V is TRBV11-2 and J is TRBJ1-1; TRBD1 matches at 8 bases. V shed 2 bases, J shed 11 bases, and the junction held 10 bases outside the gene matches. Germline loops: CDR1 SGHAT, CDR2 FQNNGV. The CDR3 totals 14 residues.

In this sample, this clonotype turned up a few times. The CDR3 DNA sequence: TGCAGTGTGGGGAGTGGACTAGCGGCGAACACCGGGGAGCTGTTTTTT. It specifies CSVGSGLAANTGELFF. The V call is TRBV20-1, the J call TRBJ2-2; 10 nucleotides align to TRBD2. Germline V gene data show CDR1 as DFQATT and CDR2 as SNEGSKA (reference sequence). V was clipped by 7 bases and J by 0 bases; unmatched bases: 8. This CDR3 contains 16 residues.